This passage covers 21 T cell receptor beta chains from one sample sequenced in a study of blood T cell dynamics during melanoma immunotherapy. As for time point: week 3, after first cycle of checkpoint inhibitor. The protocol was immunoSEQ multiplex PCR, while the TCRdb copy is restricted to in-frame clones and leaves out a portion. The table shows 10,000 to 13,000 clones, with roughly 84% occurring only once. This material consisted of blood, taken from a patient treated with checkpoint blockade. Receptors were obtained from a human donor with melanoma.

The rearrangement uses TRBV19 and TRBJ1-6; D not certain. The germline V gene has CDR1 LNHDA and CDR2 SQIVND (reference sequence). The CDR3 has 16 residues. Trimming cost V 4 bases and J 0 bases, with 10 bases left between them. The DNA of the CDR3 is TGTGCCAGTAGTAGTCCCGAGAGCTCCTATAATTCACCCCTCCACTTT. Translating gives CASSSPESSYNSPLHF.

CDR3 region: CASSANRGGGQPQHF. The CDR3 nucleotides are TGTGCCAGCAGTGCAAACAGGGGAGGCGGTCAGCCCCAGCATTTT. This sequence joins TRBV2 and TRBJ1-5; TRBD1 aligns across 7 bases. The CDR3 has 15 residues. V shed 4 bases and J 6 bases; nucleotides not matched to a gene: 9. From germline, CDR1 is SNHLY and CDR2 FYNNEI. Full variable domain (outside the CDR3, taken from reference TRBV2 and TRBJ1-5): EPEVTQTPSHQVTQMGQEVILRCVPISNHLYFYWYRQILGQKVEFLVSFYNNEISEKSEIFDDQFSVERPDGSNFTLKIRSTKLEDSAMYFCASSANRGGGQPQHFGDGTRLSIL.

There are a few counts of this clone. CDR3: CASSIDRTGNQPQHF. DNA of the CDR3: TGTGCCAGTAGTATAGATCGGACAGGGAATCAGCCCCAGCATTTT. The rearrangement links TRBV19 to TRBJ1-5, with 8 bases matching TRBD1. V was clipped by 0 bases and J by 4 bases; unmatched bases: 2. This CDR3 spans 15 amino acids. Germline V gene lookup returns CDR1 LNHDA and CDR2 SQIVND (reference sequence).

V is TRBV10-2 and J is TRBJ2-1; 8 nucleotides match TRBD2. Germline lookup yields CDR1 WSHSY and CDR2 SAAADI. V trimming: 0 bases; J trimming: 7 bases; junction bases outside the gene matches: 5. This CDR3 contains 15 residues. CDR3 in amino acids: CASSESVAGKNEQFF. The CDR3, as DNA: TGCGCCAGCAGTGAGTCCGTAGCGGGGAAGAATGAGCAGTTCTTC.

The genes are TRBV7-6 and TRBJ2-1, with 7 bases that match TRBD1. Trimming cost V 0 bases and J 7 bases; bases outside gene matches: 3. Germline CDR1 reads SGHVS; CDR2 reads FNYEAQ. The CDR3 is 14 residues long. Here the CDR3 DNA reads TGTGCCAGCAGCTTAGCGACAGGGCTGAATGAGCAGTTCTTC. Residues: CASSLATGLNEQFF.

Worth noting for this clone: At one end, the junction sequence differs from germline, possibly due to a read error. This chain links TRBV11-3 with TRBJ2-2, with TRBD2 identical over 7 bases. The CDR3 has 14 amino acids. Germline loops: CDR1 SGHNT, CDR2 YENEEA. Here the CDR3 reads CASSRRGNPGELFF. Written as DNA, the CDR3 is TGTGCCAGCAGCCGGCGGGGGAACCCCGGGGAGCTGTTTTTT.

This chain joins TRBV18 and TRBJ2-2, with D uncertain. The CDR3 has 15 residues. Trimming stripped 0 bases from V and 5 bases from J, with 10 bases between. Germline V gives CDR1 KGHSH, CDR2 LQKENI. In nucleotides, the CDR3 is TGTGCCAGCTCACCACCGAGTGCGTTAACCGGGGAGCTGTTTTTT. Translated, it gives CASSPPSALTGELFF.

The J gene is TRBJ2-7, the V gene TRBV5-1; 8 bases fit TRBD2. Losses at the gene ends were 4 bases for V and 6 bases for J; bases not matched to a gene: 6. The germline CDR1 and CDR2 sequences are SGHRS and YFSETQ. This CDR3 is built from 13 residues. The CDR3 sequence: CASSEGLGIEQYF. CDR3 bases: TGCGCCAGCAGCGAGGGACTAGGAATCGAGCAGTACTTC.

The sample holds one count of this clone. V usage is TRBV6-4 and J usage is TRBJ2-1; D gene ambiguous. The germline CDR1 and CDR2 sequences are MRHNA and SNTAGT. This CDR3 is built from 9 residues. V was pared by 6 bases and J by 15 bases, with 9 bases between. CDR3 loop: CASSHSMFF. The CDR3 DNA reads as TGTGCCAGCAGCCATAGCATGTTCTTC.

The chain couples TRBV6-6 to TRBJ1-5; 8 bases are shared with TRBD1. V shed 10 bases and J 5 bases; nucleotides not matched to a gene: 7. This CDR3 is 13 amino acids long. Germline loops: CDR1 MNHNY, CDR2 SVGAGI (reference sequence). CDR3 coding DNA: TGTGCCACCATCCAGGGGGCCTATCAGCCCCAGCATTTT. Translated, it gives CATIQGAYQPQHF.

The chain combines TRBV7-2 with TRBJ1-1; D is unclear. V was shortened by 5 bases and J by 1 base, with 2 bases between the two germline ends. CDR3 size: 11 residues. Germline CDR1 SGHTA, CDR2 FQGNSA. CDR3 residues: CASSQNTEAFF. The CDR3, as DNA: TGTGCCAGCAGCCAGAACACTGAAGCTTTCTTT.

V is TRBV5-1 and J is TRBJ2-5; D not certain. The end of the DNA aligns better with TRBJ2-7, so the J call may be wrong. The CDR3 has 13 residues. Germline V lookup: CDR1 SGHRS, CDR2 YFSETQ. CDR3 sequence reads: CASSFEWPYEQYF. The CDR3 DNA reads TGCGCCAGCAGCTTCGAATGGCCCTACGAGCAGTACTTC.

The rearrangement uses TRBV6-1 and TRBJ2-1, with D possibly matching TRBD2 (5 bases). Trimming took 0 bases from V and 5 from J, leaving 14 bases between them. The germline CDR1 and CDR2 sequences are MNHNS and SASEGT. The CDR3 extends over 16 amino acids. The CDR3 DNA reads as TGTGCCAGCAGTGAAGCGCGCCTAGCCCGGAACAATGAGCAGTTCTTC. This sequence encodes CASSEARLARNNEQFF.

The chain couples TRBV4-3 to TRBJ2-5; D perhaps matches TRBD1 (5 bases). Germline assignment: CDR1 LGHNA and CDR2 YSLEER. The ends were cut back, 0 bases at V and 6 bases at J, with 20 bases in the middle. The CDR3 covers 17 residues. As DNA, the CDR3 is TGCGCCAGCAGCCAAGATCCGGCAGGGCCCAATTTGAAGACCCAGTACTTC. It specifies CASSQDPAGPNLKTQYF.

A few counts support this clone. V usage is TRBV5-1 and J usage is TRBJ2-1; TRBD1 aligns across 9 bases. Losses at the gene ends were 3 bases for V and 4 bases for J; bases not matched to a gene: 5. CDR1 is SGHRS, CDR2 YFSETQ, per germline. This CDR3 contains 15 residues. CDR3 DNA: TGCGCCAGCAGCTGGACAGGGGATCGTTACAATGAGCAGTTCTTC. This translates into CASSWTGDRYNEQFF.

The rearrangement uses TRBV5-1 and TRBJ2-1; possible D gene TRBD1, 5 bases. Germline V lookup: CDR1 SGHRS, CDR2 YFSETQ. With 4 bases removed from V and 10 bases from J, the gap between germline ends came to 27 bases. There are 17 residues in the CDR3. This chain's CDR3 is CASSGATPGSLLREQFF. The CDR3 DNA reads as TGCGCCAGCAGCGGAGCCACTCCAGGGTCCCTTTTACGGGAGCAGTTCTTC. The full variable domain, completed using reference TRBV5-1 and TRBJ2-1, is KAGVTQTPRYLIKTRGQQVTLSCSPISGHRSVSWYQQTPGQGLQFLFEYFSETQRNKGNFPGRFSGRQFSNSRSEMNVSTLELGDSALYLCASSGATPGSLLREQFFGPGTRLTVL.

V gene TRBV7-8 combines with J gene TRBJ2-2; D tentatively fits TRBD1 or TRBD2 (5 bases each). The CDR3 totals 15 residues. V lost 5 bases to trimming and J lost 2 bases, with 12 bases between them. Germline CDR1 SGHVS, CDR2 FQNEAQ. CDR3 amino acids: CASSAEGLNTGELFF. The CDR3 DNA follows: TGTGCCAGCAGCGCTGAGGGGCTAAACACCGGGGAGCTGTTTTTT. The complete variable domain, with remaining parts taken from reference TRBV7-8 and TRBJ2-2, reads GAGVSQSPRYKVAKRGQDVALRCDPISGHVSLFWYQQALGQGPEFLTYFQNEAQLDKSGLPSDRFFAERPEGSVSTLKIQRTQQEDSAVYLCASSAEGLNTGELFFGEGSRLTVL.

For this clone: An end of the junction does not agree with germline; a read error may underlie this. The chain links TRBV15 to TRBJ2-1; either TRBD1 or TRBD2 may supply D (5 bases each). The CDR3 covers 17 residues. Germline V CDR1 and CDR2: LNHNV, YYDKDF (reference sequence). The CDR3 DNA sequence: TGTGCCACCAGCGGAGATTGGAGAGGGGAATCCTACAATGAGCAGTTCTTC. Amino acids: CATSGDWRGESYNEQFF.

In its sample, this clone was seen once. V gene TRBV7-2 combines with J gene TRBJ2-2, with D possibly called TRBD1 or TRBD2 (5 bases each). Germline V gives CDR1 SGHTA, CDR2 FQGNSA. The length of the CDR3 is 18 residues. V lost 6 bases, J lost 4 bases, and 24 bases lay in between. CDR3 coding DNA: TGTGCCAGCAGGGGATGGAGGCCGGGACCCCCGGGCACCGGGGAGCTGTTTTTT. As protein: CASRGWRPGPPGTGELFF. The whole variable domain, filled in from reference TRBV7-2 and TRBJ2-2, reads GAGVSQSPSNKVTEKGKDVELRCDPISGHTALYWYRQSLGQGLEFLIYFQGNSAPDKSGLPSDRFSAERTGGSVSTLTIQRTQQEDSAVYLCASRGWRPGPPGTGELFFGEGSRLTVL.

The chain couples TRBV5-7 to TRBJ1-1; 9 nucleotides match TRBD1. TRBV5-7 belongs to the ORF category, with a function that is uncertain. There are 18 residues in the CDR3. J lost 5 bases, V lost 3 bases, and 17 bases had no gene match. Here the CDR3 DNA reads TGTGCCAGCAGCTCCTTTGAGGGACAGGGACTTGGGGGAACTGAAGCTTTCTTT. It is translated as CASSSFEGQGLGGTEAFF.

The chain employs TRBV19 and TRBJ2-7; the match to TRBD1 covers 8 bases. The CDR3 spans 15 residues. V shed 5 bases, J shed 5 bases, and the junction held 11 bases outside the gene matches. From germline, CDR1 is LNHDA and CDR2 SQIVND (reference sequence). CDR3 sequence: CASSFARTGPHEQYF. DNA of the CDR3: TGTGCCAGTAGTTTTGCGCGGACAGGGCCCCACGAGCAGTACTTC.